These T cell receptor beta chains were read from a single sample in a study of OX40 agonist ivuxolimab in advanced cancers. The table came from immunoSEQ multiplex PCR; TCRdb's copy has only in-frame clones and leaves some out. The repertoire has around 95,000 clones, around 90% of them found once; the top ten carry roughly 0.64%. The sample consisted of CD4+ or CD8+ T cells sorted from blood, taken in a trial of the OX40 agonist ivuxolimab. The origin of the receptors is an adult with an advanced solid tumor such as melanoma, head and neck, liver or kidney cancer. Each CDR3 is given with its conserved first and last residue. Each record gives: D gene, J gene, V gene, clone size, CDR3 DNA, CDR3 protein. A D gene is named only where the DNA matches it firmly. Size is omitted from some rows. Given values are once, few, many or a class for expanded clones.

d_call: .
j_call: TRBJ2-7
v_call: TRBV11-2
clone_size: once
cdr3_nt: TGTGCCAGCAGCTTAGCTAGGGTAAACTACGAGCAGTACTTC
cdr3_aa: CASSLARVNYEQYF

d_call: .
j_call: TRBJ1-6
v_call: TRBV9
clone_size: .
cdr3_nt: TGTGCCAGCGGGAGCTCCTATAATTCACCCCTCCACTTT
cdr3_aa: CASGSSYNSPLHF

d_call: TRBD1
j_call: TRBJ1-2
v_call: TRBV7-6
clone_size: .
cdr3_nt: TGTGCCAGCAGCACACCGGGACAGGGTCCAAATGGCTACACCTTC
cdr3_aa: CASSTPGQGPNGYTF

d_call: .
j_call: TRBJ1-1
v_call: TRBV5-1
clone_size: .
cdr3_nt: TGCGCCAGCAGCCAAAGGACGGGGGAAGCTTTCTTT
cdr3_aa: CASSQRTGEAFF

d_call: TRBD1
j_call: TRBJ1-5
v_call: TRBV28
clone_size: .
cdr3_nt: TGTGCCAGCAGTTTCGGACAGGGCAATCAGCCCCAGCATTTT
cdr3_aa: CASSFGQGNQPQHF

d_call: TRBD1
j_call: TRBJ1-1
v_call: TRBV7-9
clone_size: few
cdr3_nt: TGTGCCAGCAGCATTAACCAGGGGGGCACTGAAGCTTTCTTT
cdr3_aa: CASSINQGGTEAFF

d_call: TRBD2
j_call: TRBJ2-2
v_call: TRBV18
clone_size: .
cdr3_nt: TGTGCCAGCTCACCGCTGACTAGCTATAACACCGGGGAGCTGTTTTTT
cdr3_aa: CASSPLTSYNTGELFF

d_call: .
j_call: TRBJ2-3
v_call: TRBV29-1
clone_size: .
cdr3_nt: TGCAGCGTTGAATTCCCGGGAGATACGCAGTATTTT
cdr3_aa: CSVEFPGDTQYF

d_call: TRBD2
j_call: TRBJ2-7
v_call: TRBV5-6
clone_size: few
cdr3_nt: TGTGCCAGCGGTAGGTTGCGGGGGTCGATCTACGAGCAGTACTTC
cdr3_aa: CASGRLRGSIYEQYF

d_call: .
j_call: TRBJ2-7
v_call: TRBV7-2
clone_size: .
cdr3_nt: TGTGCCAGCAGCTTACTCCGCGATAGGGACGAGCAGTACTTC
cdr3_aa: CASSLLRDRDEQYF